Listed here are 20 T cell receptor beta chains from one sample, sequenced in a study of cytomegalovirus exposure and HLA in healthy donors (dated by TCRdb to 2016 to 2017). The library relied on the immunoSEQ multiplex PCR assay. In TCRdb, the immuneACCESS table is reduced to in-frame sequences with V and J assigned. These tables do not hold every clone; where another copy was compared, an unresolved V gene accounts for under half, and the others remain unexplained. This sample comprises over 75,000 clones, approximately 81% of them detected only once. The ten largest clones add up to approximately 22% of the sample. Source material: PBMCs. Every receptor here comes from a man between 18 and 35 years old in good health and CMV-seropositive.

The rearrangement links TRBV19 to TRBJ1-1, with 8 bases aligning to TRBD1. Germline V gene sequence: CDR1 LNHDA, CDR2 SQIVND (reference sequence). The junction had 2 bases not matched to a gene; V was cut back by 4 bases and J by 1 base. The CDR3 spans 14 residues. DNA for the CDR3: TGTGCCAGTAGTACGGACAGGGCGAACACTGAAGCTTTCTTT. It is translated as CASSTDRANTEAFF.

The chain combines TRBV7-2 with TRBJ2-5, with TRBD1 identical over 10 bases. Germline V lookup: CDR1 SGHTA, CDR2 FQGNSA. Trimming cost V 5 bases and J 5 bases; bases outside gene matches: 8. This CDR3 comprises 15 residues. This CDR3 is CASSPSTGGGETQYF. Written as DNA, the CDR3 is TGTGCCAGCAGCCCGTCGACAGGGGGCGGGGAGACCCAGTACTTC.

The rearrangement links TRBV19 to TRBJ2-6; D is perhaps TRBD1 (6 bases). Germline V gene lookup returns CDR1 LNHDA and CDR2 SQIVND (reference sequence). CDR3 length equals 17 residues. Deletions cut 3 bases from V and 0 bases from J, with 12 bases between. As DNA, the CDR3 is TGTGCCAGTAGTATCATGGACAGCTACTCTGGGGCCAACGTCCTGACTTTC. Translation: CASSIMDSYSGANVLTF.

The chain combines TRBV5-6 with TRBJ1-6; D remains unclear. Trimming took off 0 bases at V and 8 bases at J, with 12 bases between the two ends. Germline V gene lookup returns CDR1 SGHDT and CDR2 YYEEEE. The CDR3 has 15 residues. The chain's CDR3 is CASSLVWSADSPLHF. Here the CDR3 DNA reads TGTGCCAGCAGCTTGGTTTGGTCAGCGGATTCACCCCTCCACTTT.

This clone was recorded a few times. This sequence joins TRBV28 and TRBJ1-2, with D perhaps TRBD1 (5 bases). The V end was cut by 5 bases, the J end by 8 bases, with 9 bases between. Per the germline V gene, CDR1 is MDHEN and CDR2 is SYDVKM. The CDR3 runs to 11 residues. CDR3 sequence: CASSGAGGYTF. The CDR3 region has the DNA TGTGCCAGCAGTGGGGCGGGGGGCTACACCTTC.

V gene TRBV6-1 combines with J gene TRBJ2-7, with D tentatively TRBD1 (6 bases). Trimming pared 6 bases from V and 4 bases from J, leaving 16 bases between. The CDR3 is 14 residues long. The germline V gene encodes CDR1 MNHNS and CDR2 SASEGT. CDR3 nucleotide sequence: TGTGCCAGCAGAGGGCGGACAGTTTTTTACGAGCAGTACTTC. Translating it yields CASRGRTVFYEQYF.

The chain combines TRBV10-3 with TRBJ2-1; TRBD1 matches at 9 bases. Germline CDR1 reads ENHRY; CDR2 reads SYGVKD. The CDR3 is 16 residues long. Trimming removed 6 bases from V and 10 bases from J; junction bases left unmatched: 16. The CDR3 coding sequence is TGTGCCATCAGCGCCGGCTCCGGGACAGGGAAAGGGGAGCAGTTCTTC. Its protein product is CAISAGSGTGKGEQFF.

The chain uses TRBV18 and TRBJ2-2, with 7 bases matching TRBD1. Trimming cost V 3 bases and J 5 bases; bases outside gene matches: 3. Germline loops: CDR1 KGHSH, CDR2 LQKENI. This CDR3 region has 14 residues. This CDR3 reads CASSPRDRTGELFF. CDR3 DNA: TGTGCCAGCTCACCCCGGGACAGAACCGGGGAGCTGTTTTTT.

This clone appeared once. The gene calls are TRBV9 and TRBJ1-4; TRBD1 agrees at 7 bases. CDR1 SGDLS and CDR2 YYNGEE come from the germline V gene. Losses at the gene ends were 0 bases for V and 5 bases for J; bases not matched to a gene: 4. The CDR3 contains 15 residues. CDR3 coding DNA: TGTGCCAGCAGCGTAGAGGGACAGAAAAATGAAAAACTGTTTTTT. This translates into CASSVEGQKNEKLFF. Variable domain in full (rest from reference TRBV9 and TRBJ1-4): DSGVTQTPKHLITATGQRVTLRCSPRSGDLSVYWYQQSLDQGLQFLIQYYNGEERAKGNILERFSAQQFPDLHSELNLSSLELGDSALYFCASSVEGQKNEKLFFGSGTQLSVL.

The V call is TRBV6-1, the J call TRBJ2-2, with 12 bases aligning to TRBD2. J lost 4 bases, V lost 4 bases, and 1 base had no gene match. The germline CDR1 and CDR2 sequences are MNHNS and SASEGT. CDR3 length equals 15 residues. CDR3 bases: TGTGCCAGCAGTGGGGGACTAGCGGGCACCGGGGAGCTGTTTTTT. Protein: CASSGGLAGTGELFF.

V is TRBV11-2 and J is TRBJ1-2, with D perhaps TRBD1 (5 bases). The CDR3 length is 14 residues. Per germline, CDR1 SGHAT and CDR2 FQNNGV. Trimming took 4 bases from V and 8 from J, leaving 17 bases between them. CDR3 sequence (DNA): TGTGCCAGCAGCTCCTCGGAGGGGTTTGGCGGCTACACCTTC. This translates into CASSSSEGFGGYTF.

This clone was detected a few times. The rearrangement links TRBV19 to TRBJ1-2; D possibly corresponds to TRBD1 (5 bases). From germline, CDR1 is LNHDA and CDR2 SQIVND (reference sequence). The V end was cut by 7 bases, the J end by 4 bases, with 13 bases between. CDR3 length: 13 residues. The CDR3 sequence: CASTLGGSYGYTF. The CDR3 DNA reads TGTGCCAGTACCTTGGGGGGTTCCTATGGCTACACCTTC.

The chain combines TRBV28 with TRBJ1-5, with TRBD1 matching 9 bases. The germline V gene encodes CDR1 MDHEN and CDR2 SYDVKM. The CDR3 sequence is 16 residues long. Trimming removed 3 bases from V and 7 bases from J; junction bases left unmatched: 10. This CDR3 reads CASSFPTGQGRQPQHF. In nucleotides, the CDR3 is TGTGCCAGCAGTTTTCCAACCGGACAGGGGAGGCAGCCCCAGCATTTT.

This chain links TRBV29-1 with TRBJ2-5, with D uncertain. The CDR3 runs to 10 residues. CDR1 and CDR2 (germline): SQVTM, ANQGSEA. Trimming cost V 6 bases and J 5 bases, with 7 bases left between them. The CDR3 here is CSVVSETQYF. The CDR3 DNA is TGCAGCGTGGTTAGTGAGACCCAGTACTTC.

The chain joins TRBV28 to TRBJ2-2, with TRBD2 as a possible D gene (5 bases). The CDR3 is 14 amino acids. The germline V gene has CDR1 MDHEN and CDR2 SYDVKM. V lost 5 bases, J lost 7 bases, and 14 bases lay in between. As DNA, the CDR3 is TGTGCCAGCAGTCTGGACTCTCCACACGGGGAGCTGTTTTTT. As protein: CASSLDSPHGELFF. The complete variable domain, with remaining parts taken from reference TRBV28 and TRBJ2-2, reads DVKVTQSSRYLVKRTGEKVFLECVQDMDHENMFWYRQDPGLGLRLIYFSYDVKMKEKGDIPEGYSVSREKKERFSLILESASTNQTSMYLCASSLDSPHGELFFGEGSRLTVL.

The chain combines TRBV6-1 with TRBJ2-7; D gene uncertain. In germline, CDR1 is MNHNS, CDR2 SASEGT. Trimming left V 5 bases short and J 3 bases short, with 5 bases between. The CDR3 totals 11 residues. The CDR3 nucleotides are TGTGCCAGCAGTTCAAACTACGAGCAGTACTTC. This sequence encodes CASSSNYEQYF.

V usage is TRBV5-1 and J usage is TRBJ1-2, with TRBD1 matching over 10 bases. This CDR3 is built from 14 residues. V shed 4 bases and J 6 bases; nucleotides not matched to a gene: 6. Germline V lookup: CDR1 SGHRS, CDR2 YFSETQ. CDR3 residues: CASSSSDRGHGYTF. The DNA for the CDR3 is TGCGCCAGCAGCAGCTCCGACAGGGGGCATGGCTACACCTTC.

The chain joins TRBV18 to TRBJ2-7, with 7 bases matching TRBD1. Germline V gene lookup returns CDR1 KGHSH and CDR2 LQKENI. Trimming at V came to 5 bases and at J to 7 bases, leaving 17 bases not matched to a gene. This CDR3 has 16 residues. CDR3 bases: TGTGCCAGCTCAGTAACAGGGGACGTCCCCTATCGGGAGCAGTACTTC. Protein product: CASSVTGDVPYREQYF.

The gene calls are TRBV5-4 and TRBJ2-1; TRBD2 matches at 9 bases. This CDR3 has 15 amino acids. In germline, CDR1 is SGHNT, CDR2 YYREEE (reference sequence). V lost 4 bases to trimming and J lost 6 bases; unmatched junction nucleotides: 8. As DNA, the CDR3 is TGTGCCAGCAGCCCCCCCGGCGGGAGGGGCAATGAGCAGTTCTTC. Protein product: CASSPPGGRGNEQFF.

Written as DNA, the CDR3 is TGTGCCAGCAGCAAGAAACCGGGTCTTAGCCCTTCCTACGAGCAGTACGTC. This gives the protein CASSKKPGLSPSYEQYV. V gene TRBV21-1 combines with J gene TRBJ2-7; the table's D gene call, TRBD2, was not cross checked with the DNA. TRBV21-1 is a pseudogene locus. This CDR3 contains 17 residues.